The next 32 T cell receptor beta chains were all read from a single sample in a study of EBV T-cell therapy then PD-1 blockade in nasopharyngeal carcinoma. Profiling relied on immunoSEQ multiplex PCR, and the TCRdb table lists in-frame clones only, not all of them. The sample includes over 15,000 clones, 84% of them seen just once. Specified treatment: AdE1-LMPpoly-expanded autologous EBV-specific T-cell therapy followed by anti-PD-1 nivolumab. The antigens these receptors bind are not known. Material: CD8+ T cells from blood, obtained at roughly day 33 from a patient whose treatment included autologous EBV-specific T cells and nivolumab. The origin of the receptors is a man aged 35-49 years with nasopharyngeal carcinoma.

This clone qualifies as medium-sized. The CDR3 here is CASMGGDAYHEQYF. Here the CDR3 DNA reads TGTGCCAGCATGGGGGGGGACGCCTACCACGAGCAGTACTTC. The gene calls are TRBV25-1 and TRBJ2-7, with 7 bases lining up with TRBD2. The V and J ends lost 7 bases and 5 bases, in that order; junction bases with no gene match: 11. This CDR3 is built from 14 residues. CDR1 MGHDK and CDR2 SYGVNS come from the germline V gene.

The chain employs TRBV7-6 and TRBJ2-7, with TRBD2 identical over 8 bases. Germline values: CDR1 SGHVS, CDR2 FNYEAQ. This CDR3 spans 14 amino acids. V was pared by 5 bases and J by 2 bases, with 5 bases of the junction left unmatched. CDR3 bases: TGTGCCAGCAGCAGAGCGGGAGAGACCTACGAGCAGTACTTC. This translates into CASSRAGETYEQYF.

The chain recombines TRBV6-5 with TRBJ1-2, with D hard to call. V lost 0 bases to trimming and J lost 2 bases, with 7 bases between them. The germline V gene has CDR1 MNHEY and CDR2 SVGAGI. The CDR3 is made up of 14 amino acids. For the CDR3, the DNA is TGTGCCAGCAGTTACTCCCCAGAAAACTATGGCTACACCTTC. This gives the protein CASSYSPENYGYTF.

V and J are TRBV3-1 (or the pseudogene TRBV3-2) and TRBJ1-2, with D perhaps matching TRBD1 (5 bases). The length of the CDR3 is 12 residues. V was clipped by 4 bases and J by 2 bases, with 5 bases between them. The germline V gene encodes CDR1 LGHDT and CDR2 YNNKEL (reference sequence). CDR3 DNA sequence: TGTGCCAGCAGCCGGGACAACTATGGCTACACCTTC. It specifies CASSRDNYGYTF.

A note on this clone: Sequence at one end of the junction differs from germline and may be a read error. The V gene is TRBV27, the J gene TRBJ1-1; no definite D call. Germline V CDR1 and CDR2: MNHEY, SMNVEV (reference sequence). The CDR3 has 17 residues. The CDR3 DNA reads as TGTGCCGGCAGCGCGACCGGGTTTGTTGTAGAGAACACTGAAGCTTTCTTT. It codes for CAGSATGFVVENTEAFF.

CDR3 DNA: TGCGCCAGCAGCCAAGGACAGGGCTGGACTGAAGCTTTCTTT. It specifies CASSQGQGWTEAFF. V gene TRBV4-3 combines with J gene TRBJ1-1; TRBD1 aligns across 7 bases. The CDR3 spans 14 residues. Trimming removed 1 base from V and 5 bases from J; junction bases left unmatched: 4. The germline V gene has CDR1 LGHNA and CDR2 YSLEER.

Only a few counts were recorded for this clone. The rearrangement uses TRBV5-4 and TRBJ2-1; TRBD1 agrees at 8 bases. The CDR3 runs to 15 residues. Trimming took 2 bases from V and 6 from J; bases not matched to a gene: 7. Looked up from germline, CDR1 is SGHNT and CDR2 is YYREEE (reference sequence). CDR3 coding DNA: TGTGCCAGCAGCTTTCGTGGACAGGGCCTCAATGAGCAGTTCTTC. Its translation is CASSFRGQGLNEQFF.

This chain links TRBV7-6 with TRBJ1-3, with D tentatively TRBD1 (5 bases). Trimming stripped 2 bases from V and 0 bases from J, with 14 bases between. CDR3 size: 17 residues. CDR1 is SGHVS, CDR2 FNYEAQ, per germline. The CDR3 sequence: CASSLTPQGTSGNTIYF. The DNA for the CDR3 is TGTGCCAGCAGCTTAACCCCCCAGGGCACCTCTGGAAACACCATATATTTT.

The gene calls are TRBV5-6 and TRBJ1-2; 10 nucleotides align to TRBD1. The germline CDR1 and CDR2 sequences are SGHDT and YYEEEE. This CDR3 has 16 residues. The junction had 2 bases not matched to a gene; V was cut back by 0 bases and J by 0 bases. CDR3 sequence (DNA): TGTGCCAGCAGCTTGGCCGGGACAGGGGCTAACTATGGCTACACCTTC. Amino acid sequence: CASSLAGTGANYGYTF.

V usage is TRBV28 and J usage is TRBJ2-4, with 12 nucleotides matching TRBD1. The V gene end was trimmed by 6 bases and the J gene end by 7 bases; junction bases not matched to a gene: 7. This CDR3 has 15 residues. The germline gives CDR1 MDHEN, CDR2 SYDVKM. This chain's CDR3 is CASRRDRGLRNIQYF. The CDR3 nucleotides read TGTGCCAGCAGGCGGGACAGGGGGCTCAGGAACATTCAGTACTTC.

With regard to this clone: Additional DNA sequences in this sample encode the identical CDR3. The CDR3 coding sequence is TGTGCCAGCAGTTTCGGGGGGACATACGAGCAGTACTTC. Translation gives CASSFGGTYEQYF. The V call is TRBV12-3 or TRBV12-4, the J call TRBJ2-7; D possibly corresponds to TRBD2 (7 bases). The CDR3 totals 13 residues. V was trimmed by 3 bases and J by 4 bases, leaving 10 bases between them.

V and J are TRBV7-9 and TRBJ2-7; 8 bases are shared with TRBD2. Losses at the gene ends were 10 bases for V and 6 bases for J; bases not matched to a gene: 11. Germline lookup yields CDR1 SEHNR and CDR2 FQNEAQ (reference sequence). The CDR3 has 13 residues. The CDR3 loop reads CATRVGGASEQYF. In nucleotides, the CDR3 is TGTGCCACTCGAGTCGGGGGGGCGAGCGAGCAGTACTTC.

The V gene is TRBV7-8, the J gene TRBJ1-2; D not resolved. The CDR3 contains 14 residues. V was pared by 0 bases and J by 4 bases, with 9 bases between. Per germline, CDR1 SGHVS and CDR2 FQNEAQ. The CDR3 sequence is CASSLAPIGYGYTF. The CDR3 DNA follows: TGTGCCAGCAGCTTAGCCCCAATTGGCTATGGCTACACCTTC.

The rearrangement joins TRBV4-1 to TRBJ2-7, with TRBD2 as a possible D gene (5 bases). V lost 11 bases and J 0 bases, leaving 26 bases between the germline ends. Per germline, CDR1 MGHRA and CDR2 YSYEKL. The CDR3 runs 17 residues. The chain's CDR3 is CAEHPLVRGRSSYEQYF. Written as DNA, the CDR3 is TGCGCCGAACACCCCCTCGTTCGGGGTCGAAGCTCCTACGAGCAGTACTTC.

DNA of the CDR3: TGTGCCAGCAGCGTACACAGGAAAAGCACAGATACGCAGTATTTT. It specifies CASSVHRKSTDTQYF. This chain connects TRBV9 to TRBJ2-3, with TRBD1 as a possible D gene (5 bases). This CDR3 region has 15 residues. V lost 1 base and J lost 0, with 9 bases in between. Germline loops: CDR1 SGDLS, CDR2 YYNGEE. Full variable domain (remainder filled in from reference TRBV9 and TRBJ2-3): DSGVTQTPKHLITATGQRVTLRCSPRSGDLSVYWYQQSLDQGLQFLIQYYNGEERAKGNILERFSAQQFPDLHSELNLSSLELGDSALYFCASSVHRKSTDTQYFGPGTRLTVL.

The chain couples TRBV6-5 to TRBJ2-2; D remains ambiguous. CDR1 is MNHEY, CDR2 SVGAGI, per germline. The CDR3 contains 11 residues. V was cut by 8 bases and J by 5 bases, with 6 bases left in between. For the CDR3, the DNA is TGTGCCAGCCTAAGGACCGGGGAGCTGTTTTTT. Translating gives CASLRTGELFF.

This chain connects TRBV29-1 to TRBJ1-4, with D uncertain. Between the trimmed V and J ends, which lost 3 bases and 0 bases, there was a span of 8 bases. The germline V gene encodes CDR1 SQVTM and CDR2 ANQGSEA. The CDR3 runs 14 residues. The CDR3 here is CSVEVRATNEKLFF. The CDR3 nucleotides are TGCAGCGTTGAGGTTAGGGCAACTAATGAAAAACTGTTTTTT.

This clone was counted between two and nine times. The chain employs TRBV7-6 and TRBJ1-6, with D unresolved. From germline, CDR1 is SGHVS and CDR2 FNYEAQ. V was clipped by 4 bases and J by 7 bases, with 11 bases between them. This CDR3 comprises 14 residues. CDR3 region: CASSSGLRNSPLHF. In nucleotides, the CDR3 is TGTGCCAGCAGCTCTGGGCTCAGGAATTCACCCCTCCACTTT.

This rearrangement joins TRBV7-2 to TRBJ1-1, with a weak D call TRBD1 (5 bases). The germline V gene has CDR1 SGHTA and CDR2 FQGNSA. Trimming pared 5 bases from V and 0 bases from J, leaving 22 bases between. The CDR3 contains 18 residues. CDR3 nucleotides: TGTGCCAGCAGCCCCCACGGGGCCCAGAGCCGGTTGAACACTGAAGCTTTCTTT. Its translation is CASSPHGAQSRLNTEAFF. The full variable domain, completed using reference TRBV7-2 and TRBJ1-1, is GAGVSQSPSNKVTEKGKDVELRCDPISGHTALYWYRQSLGQGLEFLIYFQGNSAPDKSGLPSDRFSAERTGGSVSTLTIQRTQQEDSAVYLCASSPHGAQSRLNTEAFFGQGTRLTVV.

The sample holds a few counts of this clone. CDR3 amino acids: CASSLAGGYTGELFF. The CDR3 bases are TGTGCCAGCAGCCTGGCGGGGGGGTACACCGGGGAGCTGTTTTTT. V and J are TRBV9 and TRBJ2-2; 9 positions match TRBD2. The germline V gene has CDR1 SGDLS and CDR2 YYNGEE. J was trimmed by 3 bases and V by 4 bases; bases with no gene match: 4. The CDR3 is made up of 15 amino acids.

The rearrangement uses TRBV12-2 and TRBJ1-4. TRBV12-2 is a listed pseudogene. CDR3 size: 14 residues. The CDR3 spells CASRFVGGLGKLFF. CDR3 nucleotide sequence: TGTGCAAGTCGCTTCGTTGGGGGGCTGGGAAAACTGTTTTTT.

The CDR3 nucleotides read TGTGCCAGCAGCTACGTCGGGGGCTCTGGGGCCAACGTCCTGACTTTC. It translates to CASSYVGGSGANVLTF. The chain uses TRBV7-6 and TRBJ2-6, with a weak D call TRBD2 (6 bases). CDR3 length equals 16 residues. Trimming shortened V by 4 bases and J by 0 bases, and 10 bases separated the two germline ends. Germline CDR1 reads SGHVS; CDR2 reads FNYEAQ.

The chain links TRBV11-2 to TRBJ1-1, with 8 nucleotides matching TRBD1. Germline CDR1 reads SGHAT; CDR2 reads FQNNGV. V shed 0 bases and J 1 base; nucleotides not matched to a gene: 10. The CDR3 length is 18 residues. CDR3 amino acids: CASSLEAKTGVGNTEAFF. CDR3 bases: TGTGCCAGCAGCTTAGAGGCCAAGACAGGGGTTGGGAACACTGAAGCTTTCTTT. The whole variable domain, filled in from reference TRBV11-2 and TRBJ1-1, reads EAGVAQSPRYKIIEKRQSVAFWCNPISGHATLYWYQQILGQGPKLLIQFQNNGVVDDSQLPKDRFSAERLKGVDSTLKIQPAKLEDSAVYLCASSLEAKTGVGNTEAFFGQGTRLTVV.

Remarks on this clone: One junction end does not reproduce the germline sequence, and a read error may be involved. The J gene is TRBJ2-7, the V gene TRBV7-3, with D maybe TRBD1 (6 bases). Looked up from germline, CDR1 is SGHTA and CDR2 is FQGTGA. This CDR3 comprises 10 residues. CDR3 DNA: TGTGCCAGCAGCTTAACTGGACAGCCTTTC. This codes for CASSLTGQPF.

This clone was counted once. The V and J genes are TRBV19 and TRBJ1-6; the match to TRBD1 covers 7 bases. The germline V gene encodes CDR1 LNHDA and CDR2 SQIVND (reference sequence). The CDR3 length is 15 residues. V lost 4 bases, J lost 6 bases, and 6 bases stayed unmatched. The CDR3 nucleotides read TGTGCCAGTAGTAGCTGGGACAGACCTAATTCACCCCTCCACTTT. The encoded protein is CASSSWDRPNSPLHF.

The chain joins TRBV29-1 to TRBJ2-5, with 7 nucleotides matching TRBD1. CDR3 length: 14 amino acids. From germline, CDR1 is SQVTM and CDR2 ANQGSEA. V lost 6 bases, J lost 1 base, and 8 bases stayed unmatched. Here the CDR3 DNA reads TGCAGCGTCGAGGGGTGGGACAGCCAAGAGACCCAGTACTTC. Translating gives CSVEGWDSQETQYF.

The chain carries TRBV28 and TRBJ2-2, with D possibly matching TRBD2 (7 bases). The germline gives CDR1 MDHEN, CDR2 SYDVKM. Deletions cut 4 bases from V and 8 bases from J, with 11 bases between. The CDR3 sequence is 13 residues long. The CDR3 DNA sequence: TGTGCCAGCAGTTGGGGGGGGCGTGGGGAGCTGTTTTTT. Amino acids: CASSWGGRGELFF. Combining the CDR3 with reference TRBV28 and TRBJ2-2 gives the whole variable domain DVKVTQSSRYLVKRTGEKVFLECVQDMDHENMFWYRQDPGLGLRLIYFSYDVKMKEKGDIPEGYSVSREKKERFSLILESASTNQTSMYLCASSWGGRGELFFGEGSRLTVL.

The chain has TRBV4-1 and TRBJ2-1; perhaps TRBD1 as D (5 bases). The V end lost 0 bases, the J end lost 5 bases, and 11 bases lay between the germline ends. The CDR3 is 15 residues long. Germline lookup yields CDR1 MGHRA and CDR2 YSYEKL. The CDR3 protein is CASSQEQGYHNEQFF. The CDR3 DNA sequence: TGCGCCAGCAGCCAAGAGCAGGGTTACCACAATGAGCAGTTCTTC.

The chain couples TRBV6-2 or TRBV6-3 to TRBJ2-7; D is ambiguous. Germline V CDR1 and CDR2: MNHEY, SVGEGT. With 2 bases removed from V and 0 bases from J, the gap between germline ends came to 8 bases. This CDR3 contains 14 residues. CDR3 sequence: CASSYQSSSYEQYF. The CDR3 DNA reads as TGTGCCAGCAGTTACCAATCTAGCTCCTACGAGCAGTACTTC.

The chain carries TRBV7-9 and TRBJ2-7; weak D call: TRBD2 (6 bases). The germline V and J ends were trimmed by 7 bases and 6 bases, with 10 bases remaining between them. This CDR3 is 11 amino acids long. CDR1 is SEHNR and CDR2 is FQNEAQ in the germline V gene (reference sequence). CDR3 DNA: TGTGCCAGCAACGGCGGGGCCGAGCAGTACTTC. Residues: CASNGGAEQYF.

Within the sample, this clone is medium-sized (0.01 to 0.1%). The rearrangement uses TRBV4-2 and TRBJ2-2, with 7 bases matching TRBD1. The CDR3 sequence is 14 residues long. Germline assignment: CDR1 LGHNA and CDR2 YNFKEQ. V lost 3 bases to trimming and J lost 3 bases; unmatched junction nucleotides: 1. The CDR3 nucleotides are TGTGCCAGCAGCCAGGGGACAGACACCGGGGAGCTGTTTTTT. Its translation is CASSQGTDTGELFF.

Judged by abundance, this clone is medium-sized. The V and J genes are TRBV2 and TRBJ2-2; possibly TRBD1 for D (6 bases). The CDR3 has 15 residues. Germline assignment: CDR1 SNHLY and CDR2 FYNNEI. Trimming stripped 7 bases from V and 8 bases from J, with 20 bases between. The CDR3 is CASNPGQVTPGELFF. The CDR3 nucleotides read TGTGCCAGCAACCCGGGACAAGTAACGCCAGGGGAGCTGTTTTTT.